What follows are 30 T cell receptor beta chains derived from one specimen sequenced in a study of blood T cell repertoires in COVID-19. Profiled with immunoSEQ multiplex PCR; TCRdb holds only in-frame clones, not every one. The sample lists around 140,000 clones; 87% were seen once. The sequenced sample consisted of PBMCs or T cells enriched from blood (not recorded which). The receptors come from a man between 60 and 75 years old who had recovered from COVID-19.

Here the CDR3 reads CAWSVPRYGYTF. The CDR3, as DNA: TGTGCCTGGAGTGTACCGCGCTATGGCTACACCTTC. V and J are TRBV30 and TRBJ1-2; D remains ambiguous. Germline V gene data show CDR1 as GTSNPN and CDR2 as SVGIG (reference sequence). The ends were cut back, 0 bases at V and 4 bases at J, with 6 bases in the middle. This CDR3 comprises 12 residues.

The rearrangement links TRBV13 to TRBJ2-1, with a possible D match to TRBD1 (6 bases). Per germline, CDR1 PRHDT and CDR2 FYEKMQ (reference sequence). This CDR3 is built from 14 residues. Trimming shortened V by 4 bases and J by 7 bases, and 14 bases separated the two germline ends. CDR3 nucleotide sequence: TGTGCCAGCAGCTCCGACAGGACCGGGAATGAGCAGTTCTTC. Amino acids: CASSSDRTGNEQFF.

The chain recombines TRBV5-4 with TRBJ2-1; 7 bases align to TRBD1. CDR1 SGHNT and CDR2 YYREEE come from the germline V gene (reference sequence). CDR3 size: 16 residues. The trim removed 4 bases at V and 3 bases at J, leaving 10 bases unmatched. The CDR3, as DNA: TGTGCCAGCAGCACCCGGACAGGCCTCAACTACAATGAGCAGTTCTTC. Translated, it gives CASSTRTGLNYNEQFF.

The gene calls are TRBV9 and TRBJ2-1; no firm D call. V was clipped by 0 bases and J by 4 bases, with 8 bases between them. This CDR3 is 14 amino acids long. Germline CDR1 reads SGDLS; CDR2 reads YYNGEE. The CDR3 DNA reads TGTGCCAGCAGCGTAGTGGAGAATTACAATGAGCAGTTCTTC. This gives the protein CASSVVENYNEQFF. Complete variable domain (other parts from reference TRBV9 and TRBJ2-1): DSGVTQTPKHLITATGQRVTLRCSPRSGDLSVYWYQQSLDQGLQFLIQYYNGEERAKGNILERFSAQQFPDLHSELNLSSLELGDSALYFCASSVVENYNEQFFGPGTRLTVL.

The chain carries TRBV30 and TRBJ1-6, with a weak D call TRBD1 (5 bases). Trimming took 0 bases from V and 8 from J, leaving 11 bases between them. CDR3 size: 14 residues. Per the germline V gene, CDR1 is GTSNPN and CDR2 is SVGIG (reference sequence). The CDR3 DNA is TGTGCCTGGAGTGTATCCAGGGTAGATTCACCCCTCCACTTT. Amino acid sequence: CAWSVSRVDSPLHF.

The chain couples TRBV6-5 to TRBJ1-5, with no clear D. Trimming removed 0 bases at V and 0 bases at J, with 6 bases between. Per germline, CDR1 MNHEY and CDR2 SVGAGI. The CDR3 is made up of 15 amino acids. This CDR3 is CASSYSQISNQPQHF. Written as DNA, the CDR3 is TGTGCCAGCAGTTACTCACAGATTAGCAATCAGCCCCAGCATTTT.

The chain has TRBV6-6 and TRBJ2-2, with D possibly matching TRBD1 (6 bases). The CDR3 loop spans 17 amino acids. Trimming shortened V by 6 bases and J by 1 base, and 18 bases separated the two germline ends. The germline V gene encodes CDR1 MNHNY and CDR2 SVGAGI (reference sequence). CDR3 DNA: TGTGCCAGCAGGCGAAGGGGACAACTAGGGAACACCGGGGAGCTGTTTTTT. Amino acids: CASRRRGQLGNTGELFF.

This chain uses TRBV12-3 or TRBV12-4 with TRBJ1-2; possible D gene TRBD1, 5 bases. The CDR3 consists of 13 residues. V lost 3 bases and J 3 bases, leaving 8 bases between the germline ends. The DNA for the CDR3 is TGTGCCAGCAGTTTGGAGGGACACTATGGCTACACCTTC. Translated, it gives CASSLEGHYGYTF.

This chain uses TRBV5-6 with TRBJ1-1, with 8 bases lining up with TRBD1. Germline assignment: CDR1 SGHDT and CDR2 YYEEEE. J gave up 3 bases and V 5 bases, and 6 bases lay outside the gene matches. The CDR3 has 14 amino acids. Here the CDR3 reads CASSPQQGDTEAFF. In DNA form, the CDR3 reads TGTGCCAGCAGTCCCCAACAGGGGGACACTGAAGCTTTCTTT.

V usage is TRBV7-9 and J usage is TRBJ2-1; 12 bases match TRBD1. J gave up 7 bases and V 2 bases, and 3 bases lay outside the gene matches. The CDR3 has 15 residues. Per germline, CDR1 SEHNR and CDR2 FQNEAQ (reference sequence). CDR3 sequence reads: CASSLPGQGANEQFF. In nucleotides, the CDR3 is TGTGCCAGCAGCTTACCGGGACAGGGGGCGAATGAGCAGTTCTTC.

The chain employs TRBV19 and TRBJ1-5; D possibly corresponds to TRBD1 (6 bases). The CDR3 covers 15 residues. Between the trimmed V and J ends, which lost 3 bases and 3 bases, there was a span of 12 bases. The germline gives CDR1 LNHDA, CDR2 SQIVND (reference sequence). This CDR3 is CASSIARTDNQPQHF. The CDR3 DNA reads TGTGCCAGTAGTATTGCTAGGACAGACAATCAGCCCCAGCATTTT.

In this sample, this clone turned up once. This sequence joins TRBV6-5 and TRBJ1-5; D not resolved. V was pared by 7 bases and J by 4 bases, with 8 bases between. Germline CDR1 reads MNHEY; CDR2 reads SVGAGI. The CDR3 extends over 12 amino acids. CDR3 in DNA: TGTGCCAGCACGTCCTATAATCAGCCCCAGCATTTT. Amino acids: CASTSYNQPQHF.

The CDR3 protein is CASSQIRGGPPVSEQYF. The CDR3, as DNA: TGCGCCAGCAGCCAAATTAGGGGGGGACCTCCTGTTAGTGAGCAGTACTTC. The chain carries TRBV4-1 and TRBJ2-7, with D tentatively TRBD2 (7 bases). CDR3 size: 17 residues. Trimming stripped 2 bases from V and 7 bases from J, with 24 bases between. CDR1 MGHRA and CDR2 YSYEKL come from the germline V gene.

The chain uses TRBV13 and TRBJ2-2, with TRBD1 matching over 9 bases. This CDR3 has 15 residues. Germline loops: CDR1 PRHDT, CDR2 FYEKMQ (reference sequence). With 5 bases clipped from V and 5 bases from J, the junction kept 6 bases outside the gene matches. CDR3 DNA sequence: TGTGCCAGCAGCGCCACCGGGACAGGGACCGGGGAGCTGTTTTTT. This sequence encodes CASSATGTGTGELFF.

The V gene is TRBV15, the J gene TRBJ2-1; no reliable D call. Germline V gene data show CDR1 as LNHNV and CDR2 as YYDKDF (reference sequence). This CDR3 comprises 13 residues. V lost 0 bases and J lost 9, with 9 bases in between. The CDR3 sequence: CATSRDGVGEQFF. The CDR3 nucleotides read TGTGCCACCAGCAGAGATGGAGTGGGTGAGCAGTTCTTC.

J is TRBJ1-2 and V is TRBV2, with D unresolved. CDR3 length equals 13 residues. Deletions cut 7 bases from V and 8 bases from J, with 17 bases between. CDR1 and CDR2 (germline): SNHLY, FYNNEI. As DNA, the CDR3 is TGTGCCAGCAAGTGGGTGAATGCGGGGGGCTACACCTTC. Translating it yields CASKWVNAGGYTF.

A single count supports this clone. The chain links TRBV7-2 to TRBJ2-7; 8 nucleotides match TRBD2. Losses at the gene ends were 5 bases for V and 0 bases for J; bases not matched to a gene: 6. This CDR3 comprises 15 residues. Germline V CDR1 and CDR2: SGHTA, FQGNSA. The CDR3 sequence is CASSPRLAHSYEQYF. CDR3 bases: TGTGCCAGCAGCCCTAGACTAGCGCACTCCTACGAGCAGTACTTC.

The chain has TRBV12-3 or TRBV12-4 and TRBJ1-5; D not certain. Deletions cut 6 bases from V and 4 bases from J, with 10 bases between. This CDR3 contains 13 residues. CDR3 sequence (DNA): TGTGCCAGCAGGGCCGACGGGAATCAGCCCCAGCATTTT. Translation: CASRADGNQPQHF.

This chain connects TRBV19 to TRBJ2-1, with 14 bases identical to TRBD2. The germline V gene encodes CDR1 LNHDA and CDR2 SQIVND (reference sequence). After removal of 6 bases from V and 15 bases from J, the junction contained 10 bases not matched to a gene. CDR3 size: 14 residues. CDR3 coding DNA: TGTGCCAGTAGCCGAACGACTAGCGGGAGGGCCAGGTTCTTC. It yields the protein CASSRTTSGRARFF.

The DNA of the CDR3 is TGTGCCAGCAGCCCGCAGGGGGCCTCCTACAATGAGCAGTTCTTC. It specifies CASSPQGASYNEQFF. The chain employs TRBV28 and TRBJ2-1, with 8 bases lining up with TRBD1. With V trimmed by 6 bases and J by 0 bases, 4 bases remained unmatched. Looked up from germline, CDR1 is MDHEN and CDR2 is SYDVKM. The CDR3 covers 15 residues. Looking up the rest from reference TRBV28 and TRBJ2-1 gives the full variable domain: DVKVTQSSRYLVKRTGEKVFLECVQDMDHENMFWYRQDPGLGLRLIYFSYDVKMKEKGDIPEGYSVSREKKERFSLILESASTNQTSMYLCASSPQGASYNEQFFGPGTRLTVL.

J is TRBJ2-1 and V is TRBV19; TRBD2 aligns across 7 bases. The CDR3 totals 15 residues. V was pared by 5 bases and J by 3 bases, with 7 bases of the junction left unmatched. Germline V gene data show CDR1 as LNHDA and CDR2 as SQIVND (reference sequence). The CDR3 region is CASSGGAGLYNEQFF. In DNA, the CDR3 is TGTGCCAGTAGTGGGGGAGCGGGACTCTACAATGAGCAGTTCTTC.

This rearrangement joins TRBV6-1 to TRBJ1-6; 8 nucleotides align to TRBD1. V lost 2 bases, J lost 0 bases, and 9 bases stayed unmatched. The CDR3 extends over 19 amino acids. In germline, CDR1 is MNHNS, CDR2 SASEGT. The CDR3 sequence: CASSELAGGQSSYNSPLHF. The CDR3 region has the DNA TGTGCCAGCAGTGAATTGGCAGGGGGCCAGAGCTCCTATAATTCACCCCTCCACTTT.

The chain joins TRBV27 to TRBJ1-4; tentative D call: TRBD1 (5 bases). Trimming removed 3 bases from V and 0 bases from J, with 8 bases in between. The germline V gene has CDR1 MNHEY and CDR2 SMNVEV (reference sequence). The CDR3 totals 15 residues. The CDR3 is CASSLTVATNEKLFF. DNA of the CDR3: TGTGCCAGCAGTTTGACAGTAGCAACTAATGAAAAACTGTTTTTT. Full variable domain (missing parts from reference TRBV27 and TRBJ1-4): EAQVTQNPRYLITVTGKKLTVTCSQNMNHEYMSWYRQDPGLGLRQIYYSMNVEVTDKGDVPEGYKVSRKEKRNFPLILESPSPNQTSLYFCASSLTVATNEKLFFGSGTQLSVL.

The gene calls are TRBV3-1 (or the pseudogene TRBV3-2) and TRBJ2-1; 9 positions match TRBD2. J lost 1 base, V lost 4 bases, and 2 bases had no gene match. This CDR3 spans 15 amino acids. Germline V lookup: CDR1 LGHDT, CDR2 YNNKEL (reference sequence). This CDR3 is CASSLAGGSYNEQFF. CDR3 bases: TGTGCCAGCAGCCTGGCGGGGGGGTCCTACAATGAGCAGTTCTTC.

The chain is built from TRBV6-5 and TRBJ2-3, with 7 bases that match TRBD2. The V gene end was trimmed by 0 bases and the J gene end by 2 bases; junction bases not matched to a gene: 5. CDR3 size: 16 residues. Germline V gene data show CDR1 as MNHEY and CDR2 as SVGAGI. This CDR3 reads CASSYSGGRNTDTQYF. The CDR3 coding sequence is TGTGCCAGCAGTTACTCGGGCGGGAGAAACACAGATACGCAGTATTTT.

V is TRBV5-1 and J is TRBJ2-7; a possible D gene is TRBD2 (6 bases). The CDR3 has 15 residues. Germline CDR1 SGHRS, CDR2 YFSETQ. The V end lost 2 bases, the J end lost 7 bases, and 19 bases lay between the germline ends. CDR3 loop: CASSLSLALGLEQYF. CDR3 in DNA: TGCGCCAGCAGCTTATCACTAGCCTTAGGGTTGGAGCAGTACTTC.

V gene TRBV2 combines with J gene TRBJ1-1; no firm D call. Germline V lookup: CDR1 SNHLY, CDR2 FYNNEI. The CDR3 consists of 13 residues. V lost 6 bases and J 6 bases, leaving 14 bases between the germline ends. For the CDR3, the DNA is TGTGCCAGCAGGATTCCGGGAAGGCCTGAAGCTTTCTTT. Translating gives CASRIPGRPEAFF.

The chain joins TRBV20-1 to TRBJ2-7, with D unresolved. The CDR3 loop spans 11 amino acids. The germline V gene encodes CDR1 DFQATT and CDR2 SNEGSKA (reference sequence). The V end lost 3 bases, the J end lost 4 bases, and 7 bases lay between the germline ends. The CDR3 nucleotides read TGCAGTGCTAGTGTCCAGTACGAGCAGTACTTC. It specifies CSASVQYEQYF.

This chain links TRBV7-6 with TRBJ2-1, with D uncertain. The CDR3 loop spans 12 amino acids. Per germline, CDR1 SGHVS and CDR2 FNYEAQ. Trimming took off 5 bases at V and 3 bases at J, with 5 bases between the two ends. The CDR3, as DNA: TGTGCCAGCAGCCCCCTCTACAATGAGCAGTTCTTC. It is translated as CASSPLYNEQFF.

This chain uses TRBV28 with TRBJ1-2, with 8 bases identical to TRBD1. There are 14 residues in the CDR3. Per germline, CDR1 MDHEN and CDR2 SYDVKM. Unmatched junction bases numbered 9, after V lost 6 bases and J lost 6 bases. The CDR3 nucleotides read TGTGCCAGCAGAAGCGGAGGACAGGGTGATGGCTACACCTTC. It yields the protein CASRSGGQGDGYTF.